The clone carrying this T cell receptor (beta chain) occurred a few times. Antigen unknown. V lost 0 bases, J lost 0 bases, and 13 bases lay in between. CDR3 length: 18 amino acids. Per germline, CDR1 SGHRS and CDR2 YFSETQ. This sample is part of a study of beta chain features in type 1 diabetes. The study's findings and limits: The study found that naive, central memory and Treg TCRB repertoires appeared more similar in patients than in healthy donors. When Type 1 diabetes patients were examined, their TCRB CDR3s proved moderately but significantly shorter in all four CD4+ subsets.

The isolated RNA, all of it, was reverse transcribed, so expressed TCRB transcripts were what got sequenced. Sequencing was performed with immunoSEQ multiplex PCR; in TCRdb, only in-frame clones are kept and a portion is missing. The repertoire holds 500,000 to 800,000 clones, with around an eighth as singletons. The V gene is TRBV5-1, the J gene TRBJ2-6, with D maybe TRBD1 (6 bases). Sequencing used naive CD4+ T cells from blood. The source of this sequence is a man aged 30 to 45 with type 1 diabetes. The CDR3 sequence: CASSLGQAISSGANVLTF. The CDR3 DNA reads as TGCGCCAGCAGCTTGGGACAGGCGATAAGCTCTGGGGCCAACGTCCTGACTTTC.